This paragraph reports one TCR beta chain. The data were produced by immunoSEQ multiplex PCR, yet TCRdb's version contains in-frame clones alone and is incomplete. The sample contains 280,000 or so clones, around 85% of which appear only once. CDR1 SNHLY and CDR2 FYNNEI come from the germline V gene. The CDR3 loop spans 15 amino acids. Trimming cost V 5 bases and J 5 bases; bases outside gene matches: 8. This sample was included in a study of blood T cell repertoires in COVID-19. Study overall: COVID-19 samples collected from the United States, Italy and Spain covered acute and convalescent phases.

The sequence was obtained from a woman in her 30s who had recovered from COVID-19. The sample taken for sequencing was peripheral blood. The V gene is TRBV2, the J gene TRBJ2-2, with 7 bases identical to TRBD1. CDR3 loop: CASSPGQIITGELFF. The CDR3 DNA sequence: TGTGCCAGCAGTCCGGGACAGATAATTACCGGGGAGCTGTTTTTT.